This TCR beta chain was sequenced in a study of blood T cell repertoires in COVID-19. CDR3 length: 16 amino acids. The V segment lost 3 bases and the J segment 0 bases; nucleotides outside the gene matches: 7. Germline assignment: CDR1 LNHDA and CDR2 SQIVND (reference sequence). The table came from immunoSEQ multiplex PCR; TCRdb's copy has only in-frame clones and leaves some out. The sample lists tens of thousands of clones; 65% to 85% were seen once. The sample taken for sequencing was peripheral blood. The TCR sequence derives from a man aged 40-49 years with acute or convalescent COVID-19. The rearrangement uses TRBV19 and TRBJ1-1; 7 bases line up with TRBD1. Here the CDR3 DNA reads TGTGCCAGTAGTATTGGGAACAGGGGCATGAACACTGAAGCTTTCTTT. Its translation: CASSIGNRGMNTEAFF. Filled out from reference TRBV19 and TRBJ1-1, the complete variable domain reads DGGITQSPKYLFRKEGQNVTLSCEQNLNHDAMYWYRQDPGQGLRLIYYSQIVNDFQKGDIAEGYSVSREKKESFPLTVTSAQKNPTAFYLCASSIGNRGMNTEAFFGQGTRLTVV.